The rows below give T cell receptor beta chains drawn from one sample of a study of response to subunit inactivated influenza vaccine. TCRdb ran MiXCR on the RT-PCR reads and lists one entry per CDR3 protein. The sample lists hundreds of thousands of distinct CDR3 sequences, 10% to 12% occurring once. These data are also associated with another study on T cells expressing NK-cell markers.

This specimen consisted of PBMCs from blood, obtained on the day of vaccination. The receptors here all came from a man aged 50 to 60 who received an inactivated influenza vaccine. Each CDR3 is given with its conserved first and last residue. The D gene is left open where the match is weak. Rows may omit the clone size; those that give it use once, few, many or a size class.

>-|TRBJ1-3|TRBV5-6|few
TGTGCCAGCAGACCTGCAGGGATCGGAAACACCATATATTTT
CASRPAGIGNTIYF
>TRBD1|TRBJ1-2|TRBV6-1|-
TGTGCCAGCAGGAGGACCACAGGGGGCAACTATGGCTACACCTTC
CASRRTTGGNYGYTF
>-|TRBJ2-6|TRBV6-1|many
TGTGCCAGCAGACTGGGGAACTCTGGGGCCAACGTCCTGACTTTC
CASRLGNSGANVLTF
>TRBD1|TRBJ2-7|TRBV20-1|many
TGCAGTGCTAGTAGCCGGGACAGCTACGAGCAGTACTTC
CSASSRDSYEQYF
>-|TRBJ2-5|TRBV5-6|many
TGTGCCAGCAGCTTGGCCAGCATGGAGACCCAGTACTTC
CASSLASMETQYF
>TRBD2|TRBJ2-5|TRBV11-2|few
TGTGCCAGCAGCTTAACTAGCGGGGGCTTGCAGACCCAGTACTTC
CASSLTSGGLQTQYF
>-|TRBJ1-2|TRBV6-5|few
TGTGCCAGCAGTTACTCCGGCTGGGACTATGGCTACACCTTC
CASSYSGWDYGYTF
>-|TRBJ2-5|TRBV7-9|few
TGTGCCAGCAGCCTGTGGACAGACCAAGAGACCCAGTACTTC
CASSLWTDQETQYF
>-|TRBJ2-3|TRBV10-3|-
TGTGCCATCAGTGATTATGGGGCTAGCACAGATACGCAGTATTTT
CAISDYGASTDTQYF
>-|TRBJ2-1|TRBV4-3|many
TGCGCCAGCAGCCAAGGGCGTTTATCAAGTGAGCAGTTCTTC
CASSQGRLSSEQFF
>TRBD2|TRBJ2-3|TRBV5-1|few
TGCGCCAGCAGCGAACAAGTAGTGCTAGCGGGCACAGATACGCAGTATTTT
CASSEQVVLAGTDTQYF
>-|TRBJ1-5|TRBV6-5|few
TGTGCCAGCAGTTACTCGGCCAGGGGCAATCAGCCCCAGCATTTT
CASSYSARGNQPQHF
>TRBD1|TRBJ2-6|TRBV7-2|-
TGTGCCAGCAGCTACCAGGGGGCTGGGGCCAACGTCCTGACTTTC
CASSYQGAGANVLTF
>-|TRBJ1-3|TRBV12-3/TRBV12-4|many
TGTGCCAGCAGCTTATACGGGGGCTCTGGAAACACCATATATTTT
CASSLYGGSGNTIYF
>TRBD2|TRBJ2-7|TRBV7-6|few
TGTGCCAGCAGCCCCGGGACTAGGGGGTACGAGCAGTACTTC
CASSPGTRGYEQYF
>TRBD2|TRBJ2-1|TRBV7-2|few
TGTGCCAGCAGCTTTGAAGTAGCGGGGGTATACAATGAGCAGTTCTTC
CASSFEVAGVYNEQFF
>-|TRBJ2-4|TRBV10-2|few
TGCGCCAGCAGTGATCTCGGGGACGGGGGTTACCGTAAGGCCAAAAACATTCAGTACTTC
CASSDLGDGGYRKAKNIQYF
>TRBD1|TRBJ2-7|TRBV12-3/TRBV12-4|-
TGTGCCAGCAGTCACAGGGGCCAGGGGTCCTACGAGCAGTACTTC
CASSHRGQGSYEQYF